This T cell receptor beta chain was found in a study of cytomegalovirus exposure and HLA in healthy donors. This clone was detected only once. Antigen specificity is unknown. Profiled with immunoSEQ multiplex PCR; TCRdb holds only in-frame clones, not every one. This sample has 150,000 to 200,000 clones, with roughly 84% found just once. Findings and limits, study-wide: A few chains tied to CMV proved CMV antigen-specific in vitro. One later analysis, an examination of the 120 validation repertoires, found that first-cohort TCR clusters tended to co-occur in them.

Trimming removed 8 bases at V and 0 bases at J, with 10 bases between. The CDR3 loop spans 13 amino acids. Looked up from germline, CDR1 is MNHEY and CDR2 is SMNVEV (reference sequence). V usage is TRBV27 and J usage is TRBJ1-1; D is unresolved. The receptor was isolated from a man aged 18-30 years in good health and CMV-seropositive. Sequenced input: PBMCs. The CDR3 DNA is TGTGCCAGCCTAAAGTCACTGAACACTGAAGCTTTCTTT. This encodes CASLKSLNTEAFF.